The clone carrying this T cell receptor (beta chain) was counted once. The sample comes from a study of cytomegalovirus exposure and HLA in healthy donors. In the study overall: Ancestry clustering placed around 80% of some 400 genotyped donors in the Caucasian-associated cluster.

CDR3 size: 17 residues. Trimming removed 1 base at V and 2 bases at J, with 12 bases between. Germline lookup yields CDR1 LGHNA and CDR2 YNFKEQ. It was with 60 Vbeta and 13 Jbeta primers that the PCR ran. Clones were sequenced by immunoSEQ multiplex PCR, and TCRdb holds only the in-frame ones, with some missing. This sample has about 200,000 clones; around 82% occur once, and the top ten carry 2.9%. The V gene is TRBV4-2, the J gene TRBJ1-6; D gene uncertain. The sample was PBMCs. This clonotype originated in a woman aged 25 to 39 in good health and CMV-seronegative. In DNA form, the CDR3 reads TGTGCCAGCAGCCAAGGGGTCTCACGGGCCTATAATTCACCCCTCCACTTT. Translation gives CASSQGVSRAYNSPLHF.